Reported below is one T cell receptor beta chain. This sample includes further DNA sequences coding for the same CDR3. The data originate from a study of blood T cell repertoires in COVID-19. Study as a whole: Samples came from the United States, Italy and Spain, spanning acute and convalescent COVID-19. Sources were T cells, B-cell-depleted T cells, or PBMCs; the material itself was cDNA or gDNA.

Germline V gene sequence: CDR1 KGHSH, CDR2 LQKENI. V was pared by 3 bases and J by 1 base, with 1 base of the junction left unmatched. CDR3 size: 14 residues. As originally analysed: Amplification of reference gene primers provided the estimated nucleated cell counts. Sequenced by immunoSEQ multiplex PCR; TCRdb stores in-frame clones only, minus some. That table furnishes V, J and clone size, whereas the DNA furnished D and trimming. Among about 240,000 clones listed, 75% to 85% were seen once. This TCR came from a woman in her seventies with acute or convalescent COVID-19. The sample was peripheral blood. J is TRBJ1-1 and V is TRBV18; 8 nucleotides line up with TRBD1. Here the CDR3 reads CASSPGQGNTEAFF. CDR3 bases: TGTGCCAGCTCACCCGGACAGGGGAACACTGAAGCTTTCTTT.